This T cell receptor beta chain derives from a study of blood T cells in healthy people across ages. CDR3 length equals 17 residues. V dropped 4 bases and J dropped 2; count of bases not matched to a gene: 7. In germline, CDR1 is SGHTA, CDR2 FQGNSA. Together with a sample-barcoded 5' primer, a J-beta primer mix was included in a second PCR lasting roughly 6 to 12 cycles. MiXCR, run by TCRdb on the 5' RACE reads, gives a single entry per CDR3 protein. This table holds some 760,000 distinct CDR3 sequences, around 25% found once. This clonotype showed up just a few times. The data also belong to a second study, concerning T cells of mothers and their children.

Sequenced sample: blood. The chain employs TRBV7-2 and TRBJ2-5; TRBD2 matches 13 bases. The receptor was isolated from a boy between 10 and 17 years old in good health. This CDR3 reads CASSSQGLAGRQETQYF. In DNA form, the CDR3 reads TGTGCCAGCAGCTCCCAGGGACTAGCGGGGAGACAAGAGACCCAGTACTTC.